This TCR beta chain came from a study of T cell responses to AZD1222 COVID-19 vaccine. Whole-study findings and limits: Nearly half of spike-specific TCRs reportedly go after variant regions that carry no mutations.

In regard to this clone: Its antigen is not identified.

Libraries were prepared by immunoSEQ multiplex PCR; TCRdb keeps only in-frame clonotypes and omits some of them. This sample has about 150,000 clones, with more than 90% found just once. The CDR3 is 13 amino acids. The germline V gene encodes CDR1 KGHSH and CDR2 LQKENI. The V and J ends lost 3 bases and 0 bases respectively, with 3 bases between them. Sequenced here: peripheral blood, sampled 28 days after the second AZD1222 dose. The genes are TRBV18 and TRBJ1-3; D gene ambiguous. This clonotype originated in an adult who received the AZD1222 COVID-19 vaccine. This chain's CDR3 is CASSPGSGNTIYF. CDR3 DNA: TGTGCCAGCTCACCGGGCTCTGGAAACACCATATATTTT.